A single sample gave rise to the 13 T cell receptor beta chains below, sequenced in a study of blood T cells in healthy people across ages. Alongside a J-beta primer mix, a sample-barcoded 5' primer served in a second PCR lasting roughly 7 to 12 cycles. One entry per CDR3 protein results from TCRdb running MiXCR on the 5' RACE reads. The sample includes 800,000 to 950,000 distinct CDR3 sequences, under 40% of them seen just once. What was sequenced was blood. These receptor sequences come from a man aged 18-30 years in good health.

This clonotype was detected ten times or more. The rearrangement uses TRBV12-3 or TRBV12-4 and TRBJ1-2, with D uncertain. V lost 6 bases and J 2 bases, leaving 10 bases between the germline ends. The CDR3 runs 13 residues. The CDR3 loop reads CASRSDTNYGYTF. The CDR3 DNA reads TGTGCCAGCAGATCAGACACAAACTATGGCTACACCTTC.

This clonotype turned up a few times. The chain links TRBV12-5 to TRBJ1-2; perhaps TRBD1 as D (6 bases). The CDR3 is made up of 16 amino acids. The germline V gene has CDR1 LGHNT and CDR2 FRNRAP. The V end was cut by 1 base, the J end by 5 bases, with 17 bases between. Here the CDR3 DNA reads TGTGCTAGTGGTTTGGCCACGGGGGACACCCCATATGGCTACACCTTC. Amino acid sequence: CASGLATGDTPYGYTF.

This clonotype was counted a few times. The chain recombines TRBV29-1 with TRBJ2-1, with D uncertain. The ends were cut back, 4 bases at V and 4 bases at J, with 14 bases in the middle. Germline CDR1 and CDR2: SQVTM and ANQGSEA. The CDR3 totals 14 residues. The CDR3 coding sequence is TGCAGCGTTGGTGTCCGGCAGGCGTACAATGAGCAGTTCTTC. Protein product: CSVGVRQAYNEQFF.

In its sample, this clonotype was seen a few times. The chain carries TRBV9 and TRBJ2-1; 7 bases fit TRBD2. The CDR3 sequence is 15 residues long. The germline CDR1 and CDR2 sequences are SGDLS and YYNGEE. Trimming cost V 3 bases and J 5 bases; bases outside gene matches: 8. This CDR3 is CASSDWGTTDNEQFF. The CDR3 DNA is TGTGCCAGCAGCGATTGGGGGACTACTGACAATGAGCAGTTCTTC. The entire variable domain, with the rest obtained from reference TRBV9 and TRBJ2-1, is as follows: DSGVTQTPKHLITATGQRVTLRCSPRSGDLSVYWYQQSLDQGLQFLIQYYNGEERAKGNILERFSAQQFPDLHSELNLSSLELGDSALYFCASSDWGTTDNEQFFGPGTRLTVL.

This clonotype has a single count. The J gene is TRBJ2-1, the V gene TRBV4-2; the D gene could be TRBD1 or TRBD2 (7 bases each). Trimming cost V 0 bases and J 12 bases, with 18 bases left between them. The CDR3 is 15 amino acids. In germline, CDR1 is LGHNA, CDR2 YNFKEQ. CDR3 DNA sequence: TGTGCCAGCAGCCAAGATCAGGGGGGGCCTTTGGGGCAGTTCTTC. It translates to CASSQDQGGPLGQFF.

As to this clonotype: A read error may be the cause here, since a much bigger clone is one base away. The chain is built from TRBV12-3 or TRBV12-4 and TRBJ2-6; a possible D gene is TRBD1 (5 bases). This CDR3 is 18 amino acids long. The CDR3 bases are TGTGCCAGCAGTTCAGGGTGGCAGGACCCCTCTGGGGCCAACGTCATGACTTTC. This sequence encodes CASSSGWQDPSGANVMTF.

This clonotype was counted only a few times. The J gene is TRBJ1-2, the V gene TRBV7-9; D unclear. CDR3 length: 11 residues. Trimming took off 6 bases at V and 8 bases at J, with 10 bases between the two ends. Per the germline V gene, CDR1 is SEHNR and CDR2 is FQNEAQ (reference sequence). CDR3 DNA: TGTGCCAGCAGGCAACCCAACGGCTACACCTTC. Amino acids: CASRQPNGYTF.

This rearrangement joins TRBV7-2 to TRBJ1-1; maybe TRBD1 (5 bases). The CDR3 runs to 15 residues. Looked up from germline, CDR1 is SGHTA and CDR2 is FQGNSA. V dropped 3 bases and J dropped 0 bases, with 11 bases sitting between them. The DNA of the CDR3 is TGTGCCAGCAGCTTCCAGGGAGAGATGAACACTGAAGCTTTCTTT. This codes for CASSFQGEMNTEAFF.

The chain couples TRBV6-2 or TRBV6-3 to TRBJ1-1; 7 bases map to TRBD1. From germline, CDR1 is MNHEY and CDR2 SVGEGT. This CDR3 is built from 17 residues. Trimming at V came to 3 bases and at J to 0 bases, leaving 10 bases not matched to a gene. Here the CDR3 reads CASSYTPGQNLNTEAFF. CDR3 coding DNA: TGTGCCAGCAGTTATACTCCGGGACAGAATTTGAACACTGAAGCTTTCTTT.

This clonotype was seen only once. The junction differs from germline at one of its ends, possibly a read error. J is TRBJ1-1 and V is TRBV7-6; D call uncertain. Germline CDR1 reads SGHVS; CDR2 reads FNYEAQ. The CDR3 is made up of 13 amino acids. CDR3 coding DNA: TGTGCCGGCAGCCCCGGGGTCTTCACTGAAGCTTTCTTT. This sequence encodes CAGSPGVFTEAFF.

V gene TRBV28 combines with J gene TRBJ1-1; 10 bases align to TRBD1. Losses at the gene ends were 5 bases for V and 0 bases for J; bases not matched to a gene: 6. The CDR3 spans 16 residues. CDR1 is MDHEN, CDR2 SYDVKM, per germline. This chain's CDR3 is CASSPMDRGVNTEAFF. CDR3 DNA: TGTGCCAGCAGTCCCATGGACAGGGGGGTGAACACTGAAGCTTTCTTT.

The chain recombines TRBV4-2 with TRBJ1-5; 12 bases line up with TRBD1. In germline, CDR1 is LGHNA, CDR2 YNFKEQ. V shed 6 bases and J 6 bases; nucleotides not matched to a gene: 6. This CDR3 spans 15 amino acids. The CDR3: CASSPGQGAGQPQHF. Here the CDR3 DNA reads TGTGCCAGCAGTCCGGGACAGGGGGCAGGTCAGCCCCAGCATTTT.

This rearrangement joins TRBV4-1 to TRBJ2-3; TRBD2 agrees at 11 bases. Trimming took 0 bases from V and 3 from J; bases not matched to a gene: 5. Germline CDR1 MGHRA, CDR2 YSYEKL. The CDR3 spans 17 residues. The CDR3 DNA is TGCGCCAGCAGCCAAGATGAGACTAGCGGGGTGACAGATACGCAGTATTTT. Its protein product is CASSQDETSGVTDTQYF.